These 31 T cell receptor beta chains originate from one sample sequenced in a study of blood T cell repertoires in COVID-19. Assay used: immunoSEQ multiplex PCR; TCRdb lists only in-frame clones, some missing. The data contain 230,000 or so clones, about 87% of them singletons. Material: PBMCs or T cells enriched from blood (not recorded which). The receptor set was obtained from a woman aged 40 to 50 with acute COVID-19.

The chain links TRBV27 to TRBJ2-1; TRBD2 agrees at 7 bases. This CDR3 region has 15 residues. Germline CDR1 and CDR2: MNHEY and SMNVEV (reference sequence). With V trimmed by 1 base and J by 7 bases, 7 bases remained unmatched. The CDR3 protein is CASSLWLAVGNEQFF. The CDR3, as DNA: TGTGCCAGCAGTTTATGGCTAGCGGTGGGGAATGAGCAGTTCTTC.

The J gene is TRBJ2-7, the V gene TRBV10-2; D is uncertain. CDR1 is WSHSY and CDR2 is SAAADI in the germline V gene. This CDR3 has 14 amino acids. V was pared by 0 bases and J by 2 bases, with 8 bases between. The CDR3 DNA reads as TGCGCCAGCAGTGAGTCTTCGGTGGCCTACGAGCAGTACGTC. This encodes CASSESSVAYEQYV.

V gene TRBV9 combines with J gene TRBJ1-3; D remains unclear. V lost 0 bases to trimming and J lost 0 bases, with 7 bases between them. The CDR3 extends over 15 amino acids. The germline gives CDR1 SGDLS, CDR2 YYNGEE. The CDR3 DNA is TGTGCCAGCAGCGTAGCTCCGGGCTCTGGAAACACCATATATTTT. Its translation: CASSVAPGSGNTIYF.

This rearrangement joins TRBV6-2 or TRBV6-3 to TRBJ1-5, with 8 bases matching TRBD1. V gave up 4 bases and J gave up 5 bases; unmatched junction bases: 10. Germline V gives CDR1 MNHEY, CDR2 SVGEGT. The CDR3 length is 16 residues. The CDR3 sequence is CASSSLGDRRHQPQHF. CDR3 coding DNA: TGTGCCAGCAGTTCCTTAGGGGACAGGAGGCATCAGCCCCAGCATTTT.

This sequence joins TRBV5-1 and TRBJ2-3; tentatively, D is TRBD2 (6 bases). The CDR3 extends over 13 amino acids. Trimming took off 5 bases at V and 6 bases at J, with 13 bases between the two ends. CDR1 and CDR2 from the germline V gene are SGHRS and YFSETQ. The chain's CDR3 is CASRPPSADTQYF. CDR3 nucleotides: TGCGCCAGCAGGCCACCTAGCGCCGATACGCAGTATTTT.

This chain uses TRBV10-2 with TRBJ2-3; 7 nucleotides agree with TRBD2. V trimming: 2 bases; J trimming: 2 bases; junction bases outside the gene matches: 4. From germline, CDR1 is WSHSY and CDR2 SAAADI. The CDR3 has 15 residues. The DNA of the CDR3 is TGCGCCAGCAGTGAGGCTAGCGGCTACACAGATACGCAGTATTTT. Translating gives CASSEASGYTDTQYF.

The chain uses TRBV24-1 and TRBJ1-5, with TRBD1 as a possible D gene (6 bases). Germline CDR1 and CDR2: KGHDR and SFDVKD. The CDR3 is 15 amino acids. V gave up 7 bases and J gave up 2 bases, with 14 bases separating them. CDR3 sequence: CATSDPQGCNQPQHF. The CDR3 DNA is TGTGCCACCAGCGACCCACAGGGCTGCAATCAGCCCCAGCATTTT.

V is TRBV29-1 and J is TRBJ2-1; tentative D call: TRBD2 (5 bases). Germline V lookup: CDR1 SQVTM, CDR2 ANQGSEA. The V and J ends lost 6 bases and 7 bases respectively, with 10 bases between them. The CDR3 spans 11 residues. The CDR3 loop reads CSVSRGNEQFF. CDR3 DNA sequence: TGCAGCGTCTCCCGCGGGAATGAGCAGTTCTTC.

The chain combines TRBV9 with TRBJ2-2; possible D gene TRBD2, 5 bases. V was cut by 1 base and J by 0 bases, with 7 bases left in between. The CDR3 loop spans 15 amino acids. The germline CDR1 and CDR2 sequences are SGDLS and YYNGEE. The CDR3 loop is CASSVLGANTGELFF. Here the CDR3 DNA reads TGTGCCAGCAGCGTACTCGGGGCGAACACCGGGGAGCTGTTTTTT. The whole variable domain, filled in from reference TRBV9 and TRBJ2-2, reads DSGVTQTPKHLITATGQRVTLRCSPRSGDLSVYWYQQSLDQGLQFLIQYYNGEERAKGNILERFSAQQFPDLHSELNLSSLELGDSALYFCASSVLGANTGELFFGEGSRLTVL.

This CDR3 reads CASSTRGGPMNTEAFF. CDR3 DNA sequence: TGTGCCAGTAGTACCCGCGGGGGGCCCATGAACACTGAAGCTTTCTTT. This sequence joins TRBV19 and TRBJ1-1; tentative D call: TRBD1 (6 bases). Trimming pared 4 bases from V and 0 bases from J, leaving 15 bases between. This CDR3 region has 16 residues. Germline CDR1 and CDR2: LNHDA and SQIVND (reference sequence).

The chain is built from TRBV11-2 and TRBJ1-3; D call uncertain. This CDR3 is 16 amino acids long. Germline V CDR1 and CDR2: SGHAT, FQNNGV. V was clipped by 0 bases and J by 0 bases, with 9 bases between them. The CDR3 is CASSLDSGFSGNTIYF. DNA for the CDR3: TGTGCCAGCAGCTTAGATTCAGGCTTCTCTGGAAACACCATATATTTT. The whole variable domain, filled in from reference TRBV11-2 and TRBJ1-3, reads EAGVAQSPRYKIIEKRQSVAFWCNPISGHATLYWYQQILGQGPKLLIQFQNNGVVDDSQLPKDRFSAERLKGVDSTLKIQPAKLEDSAVYLCASSLDSGFSGNTIYFGEGSWLTVV.

The genes are TRBV6-2 or TRBV6-3 and TRBJ2-3, with 10 bases identical to TRBD2. CDR3 size: 16 residues. Germline CDR1 is MNHEY and CDR2 is SVGEGT. The ends lost 6 bases at V and 3 bases at J; junction bases unmatched: 9. The CDR3 spells CASSLLAGRSTDTQYF. Written as DNA, the CDR3 is TGTGCCAGCAGCTTACTAGCGGGGAGAAGTACAGATACGCAGTATTTT.

V gene TRBV27 combines with J gene TRBJ2-7; tentatively, D is TRBD1 (5 bases). V was pared by 5 bases and J by 0 bases, with 8 bases between. CDR1 is MNHEY, CDR2 SMNVEV, per germline (reference sequence). This CDR3 has 13 amino acids. The CDR3 DNA reads TGTGCCAGCAGTCTAGGGGACTCCTACGAGCAGTACTTC. As protein: CASSLGDSYEQYF.

This chain connects TRBV2 to TRBJ1-5; 10 bases match TRBD1. The CDR3 runs 15 residues. Germline trimming cut 6 bases from V and 2 bases from J; bases unmatched to any gene: 4. Germline CDR1 reads SNHLY; CDR2 reads FYNNEI. In DNA, the CDR3 is TGTGCCAGCAGGGGGACAGGGGCGGGCAATCAGCCCCAGCATTTT. It specifies CASRGTGAGNQPQHF.

V and J are TRBV5-5 and TRBJ1-4, with 9 positions matching TRBD1. The CDR3 is 17 residues long. Germline lookup yields CDR1 SGHKS and CDR2 YYEKEE (reference sequence). J gave up 7 bases and V 4 bases, and 14 bases lay outside the gene matches. CDR3 in DNA: TGTGCCAGCAGCCCGCGACAGGGGGGGACGGTAGTTGAAAAACTGTTTTTT. Its protein product is CASSPRQGGTVVEKLFF. Combining the CDR3 with reference TRBV5-5 and TRBJ1-4 gives the whole variable domain DAGVTQSPTHLIKTRGQQVTLRCSPISGHKSVSWYQQVLGQGPQFIFQYYEKEERGRGNFPDRFSARQFPNYSSELNVNALLLGDSALYLCASSPRQGGTVVEKLFFGSGTQLSVL.

The chain joins TRBV7-8 to TRBJ1-5, with unresolved D. V lost 5 bases and J lost 8, with 10 bases in between. Germline lookup yields CDR1 SGHVS and CDR2 FQNEAQ. The CDR3 has 12 amino acids. The CDR3 DNA reads TGTGCCAGCAGCACCCCGGCGGAGCCCCAGCATTTT. Amino acid sequence: CASSTPAEPQHF.

As to this clone: Additional DNA sequences in this sample encode the identical CDR3. The rearrangement uses TRBV11-2 and TRBJ1-2; D not certain. Germline values: CDR1 SGHAT, CDR2 FQNNGV. CDR3 length equals 13 residues. Trimming took 1 base from V and 5 from J, leaving 8 bases between them. Here the CDR3 reads CASSLGGSYGYTF. Written as DNA, the CDR3 is TGTGCCAGCAGCTTAGGCGGCTCTTATGGCTACACCTTC. The entire variable domain, with the rest obtained from reference TRBV11-2 and TRBJ1-2, is as follows: EAGVAQSPRYKIIEKRQSVAFWCNPISGHATLYWYQQILGQGPKLLIQFQNNGVVDDSQLPKDRFSAERLKGVDSTLKIQPAKLEDSAVYLCASSLGGSYGYTFGSGTRLTVV.

The chain links TRBV11-2 to TRBJ2-1; D unclear. The CDR3 is made up of 15 amino acids. Looked up from germline, CDR1 is SGHAT and CDR2 is FQNNGV. Trimming took off 3 bases at V and 5 bases at J, with 14 bases between the two ends. The CDR3 DNA reads as TGTGCCAGCAGCTTTCCCTCCCTAGGCAACAATGAGCAGTTCTTC. It specifies CASSFPSLGNNEQFF.

The gene calls are TRBV2 and TRBJ2-5; TRBD1 matches 10 bases. Germline CDR1 and CDR2: SNHLY and FYNNEI. Trimming at V came to 6 bases and at J to 5 bases, leaving 9 bases not matched to a gene. The CDR3 contains 15 residues. The CDR3 nucleotides read TGTGCCAGCAGGCGCAGGACAGGGGGGACGGAGACCCAGTACTTC. As protein: CASRRRTGGTETQYF.

The chain carries TRBV4-1 and TRBJ1-2; unclear D gene. CDR3 length: 15 amino acids. CDR1 and CDR2 from the germline V gene are MGHRA and YSYEKL. Deletions cut 3 bases from V and 4 bases from J, with 15 bases between. The CDR3 protein is CASSQGGNLPYGYTF. The CDR3, as DNA: TGCGCCAGCAGCCAGGGAGGAAACCTTCCCTATGGCTACACCTTC.

This chain uses TRBV5-6 with TRBJ1-5, with 10 nucleotides matching TRBD1. V lost 3 bases to trimming and J lost 4 bases; unmatched junction nucleotides: 4. This CDR3 is 15 amino acids long. Germline assignment: CDR1 SGHDT and CDR2 YYEEEE. CDR3 region: CASSSGQGINQPQHF. The CDR3, as DNA: TGTGCCAGCAGCTCGGGACAGGGGATAAATCAGCCCCAGCATTTT.

The genes are TRBV20-1 and TRBJ2-3; 11 nucleotides agree with TRBD2. Germline CDR1 DFQATT, CDR2 SNEGSKA (reference sequence). CDR3 length: 17 residues. The ends lost 3 bases at V and 1 base at J; junction bases unmatched: 9. The CDR3 coding sequence is TGCAGTGCTAGTATTAGCGGGAGGGTCTCCGGCACAGATACGCAGTATTTT. Translating gives CSASISGRVSGTDTQYF.

The sample holds one count of this clone. This chain connects TRBV30 to TRBJ1-2; 7 bases match TRBD1. Germline loops: CDR1 GTSNPN, CDR2 SVGIG (reference sequence). CDR3 length: 13 residues. V shed 4 bases, J shed 8 bases, and the junction held 10 bases outside the gene matches. CDR3 DNA: TGTGCCTGGATGGTGGACAGGCCCAGGGGCTACACCTTC. This gives the protein CAWMVDRPRGYTF.

This clone was observed a single time. The chain joins TRBV7-9 to TRBJ2-1, with a tentative D call TRBD1 (5 bases). The germline CDR1 and CDR2 sequences are SEHNR and FQNEAQ (reference sequence). The V end lost 5 bases, the J end lost 15 bases, and 17 bases lay between the germline ends. The CDR3 consists of 12 residues. DNA for the CDR3: TGTGCCAGCAGCCTCCTAGGGGTTCTCCTGTTCTTC. Its protein product is CASSLLGVLLFF.

The chain has TRBV27 and TRBJ1-6; 7 bases are shared with TRBD1. Trimming removed 8 bases from V and 7 bases from J; junction bases left unmatched: 11. The V gene's germline CDR1 is MNHEY and CDR2 SMNVEV (reference sequence). CDR3 length equals 15 residues. As DNA, the CDR3 is TGTGCCAGCTTTTCCAGACAGGGCCAGAATTCACCCCTCCACTTT. Its protein is CASFSRQGQNSPLHF.

The chain recombines TRBV29-1 with TRBJ2-5; 10 nucleotides agree with TRBD1. With V trimmed by 3 bases and J by 1 base, 11 bases remained unmatched. The CDR3 consists of 17 residues. Germline V CDR1 and CDR2: SQVTM, ANQGSEA. The CDR3: CSVETGGERNPQETQYF. DNA for the CDR3: TGCAGCGTTGAGACAGGGGGCGAAAGGAACCCCCAAGAGACCCAGTACTTC.

V is TRBV3-1 (or the pseudogene TRBV3-2) and J is TRBJ1-5; 7 bases match TRBD1. The CDR3 totals 13 residues. Per germline, CDR1 LGHDT and CDR2 YNNKEL (reference sequence). J gave up 9 bases and V 4 bases, and 6 bases lay outside the gene matches. The CDR3 DNA reads TGTGCCAGCAGCCGACAGGGACTCGGGCCCCAGCATTTT. Amino acid sequence: CASSRQGLGPQHF.

The V gene is TRBV3-1 (or the pseudogene TRBV3-2), the J gene TRBJ2-5; D not certain. Trimming stripped 0 bases from V and 5 bases from J, with 16 bases between. CDR3 length: 16 amino acids. Per germline, CDR1 LGHDT and CDR2 YNNKEL (reference sequence). CDR3 DNA sequence: TGTGCCAGCAGCCAAGATACCCGCTTTGGTGAGGAGACCCAGTACTTC. Its protein is CASSQDTRFGEETQYF.

The chain is built from TRBV4-3 and TRBJ2-1, with a weak D call TRBD2 (7 bases). The CDR3 loop spans 15 amino acids. The V end lost 0 bases, the J end lost 2 bases, and 8 bases lay between the germline ends. CDR1 and CDR2 from the germline V gene are LGHNA and YSLEER. The CDR3, as DNA: TGCGCCAGCAGCCAAGAAGGGGGGGCCTACAATGAGCAGTTCTTC. It translates to CASSQEGGAYNEQFF.

DNA of the CDR3: TGTGCCACCAGTACCTCAGACAGGGGAGGGGGCTACACCTTC. Its translation is CATSTSDRGGGYTF. The chain joins TRBV24-1 to TRBJ1-2, with 8 positions matching TRBD1. Germline V gives CDR1 KGHDR, CDR2 SFDVKD. This CDR3 spans 14 amino acids. V shed 6 bases and J 8 bases; nucleotides not matched to a gene: 10.

V gene TRBV25-1 combines with J gene TRBJ2-1; 8 nucleotides align to TRBD2. This CDR3 region has 16 residues. The J segment lost 2 bases and the V segment lost 5 bases, leaving 8 bases of the junction unmatched. Germline V lookup: CDR1 MGHDK, CDR2 SYGVNS. CDR3 bases: TGTGCCAGCAGTCTGAAAGCGGGAGTAACCTACAATGAGCAGTTCTTC. Its protein is CASSLKAGVTYNEQFF.